These 8 T cell receptor beta chains came from one sample sequenced in a study of blood T cell repertoires in COVID-19. Sequenced by immunoSEQ multiplex PCR; TCRdb stores in-frame clones only, minus some. The repertoire holds 250,000 to 300,000 clones, with about nine tenths as singletons. Sequencing was carried out using peripheral blood. These receptors were collected from a man aged 45-65 years with acute or convalescent COVID-19.

The chain couples TRBV6-1 to TRBJ2-3, with 10 positions matching TRBD2. CDR1 and CDR2 (germline): MNHNS, SASEGT. The CDR3 covers 19 residues. Trimming removed 3 bases from V and 0 bases from J; junction bases left unmatched: 12. This CDR3 reads CASSEYTSGVTPSTDTQYF. The DNA of the CDR3 is TGTGCCAGCAGTGAGTATACTAGCGGGGTGACTCCTAGCACAGATACGCAGTATTTT.

V usage is TRBV24-1 and J usage is TRBJ1-1; the D is unclear. Per germline, CDR1 KGHDR and CDR2 SFDVKD. Trimming removed 7 bases at V and 1 base at J, with 15 bases between. The CDR3 spans 15 residues. CDR3 amino acids: CATREAKPGNTEAFF. CDR3 in DNA: TGTGCCACCAGGGAAGCCAAACCGGGGAACACTGAAGCTTTCTTT.

This chain links TRBV7-9 with TRBJ2-7; 11 nucleotides line up with TRBD1. CDR3 length: 15 amino acids. Germline lookup yields CDR1 SEHNR and CDR2 FQNEAQ (reference sequence). Germline trimming cut 5 bases from V and 2 bases from J; bases unmatched to any gene: 5. Here the CDR3 reads CASSPGTGGTYEQYF. The CDR3 DNA reads TGTGCCAGCAGCCCCGGGACAGGGGGGACCTACGAGCAGTACTTC.

This clone appeared a single time. The CDR3 spells CATSGVGSTDTQYF. The CDR3 coding sequence is TGTGCCACTTCCGGGGTTGGGAGCACAGATACGCAGTATTTT. The chain couples TRBV7-9 to TRBJ2-3; D might be TRBD2 (5 bases). CDR1 and CDR2 (germline): SEHNR, FQNEAQ (reference sequence). There are 14 residues in the CDR3. Trimming stripped 10 bases from V and 0 bases from J, with 14 bases between.

J is TRBJ1-2 and V is TRBV7-9; 7 bases map to TRBD1. V was clipped by 4 bases and J by 4 bases; unmatched bases: 3. CDR3 length: 13 residues. Germline lookup yields CDR1 SEHNR and CDR2 FQNEAQ (reference sequence). CDR3: CASSSGGSYGYTF. The DNA for the CDR3 is TGTGCCAGCAGCTCAGGGGGGTCCTATGGCTACACCTTC.

This clone was seen just once. The rearrangement joins TRBV5-4 to TRBJ1-3; weak D call: TRBD1 (6 bases). Germline V CDR1 and CDR2: SGHNT, YYREEE (reference sequence). V lost 0 bases, J lost 3 bases, and 7 bases lay in between. The CDR3 sequence is 14 residues long. This CDR3 reads CASSLDRVGNTIYF. DNA for the CDR3: TGTGCCAGCAGCTTGGACAGGGTTGGAAACACCATATATTTT.

V usage is TRBV29-1 and J usage is TRBJ1-2; D uncertain. The V gene lost 1 base and the J gene lost 4 bases, with 7 bases spanning the gap. The length of the CDR3 is 12 residues. The V gene's germline CDR1 is SQVTM and CDR2 ANQGSEA. The CDR3 region has the DNA TGCAGCGTTGAAGGAGTGATCTATGGCTACACCTTC. Its protein is CSVEGVIYGYTF.

The chain links TRBV10-3 to TRBJ1-2; D not certain. CDR1 and CDR2 from the germline V gene are ENHRY and SYGVKD. The length of the CDR3 is 12 residues. Trimming removed 10 bases from V and 4 bases from J, with 13 bases in between. The CDR3 DNA reads as TGTGCCACCGGGGAGCCCTTCTATGGCTACACCTTC. Amino acids: CATGEPFYGYTF.